These T cell receptor beta chains were read from a single sample in a study of OX40 agonist ivuxolimab in advanced cancers. The assay was immunoSEQ multiplex PCR, and TCRdb's table has in-frame clones only and misses some. In the table there are 85,000 to 120,000 clones, 75% to 95% of which are singletons. The sequencing here drew on CD4+ or CD8+ T cells sorted from blood, taken in a trial of the OX40 agonist ivuxolimab. All receptors come from an adult with an advanced solid tumor such as melanoma, head and neck, liver or kidney cancer. The CDR3 runs from the conserved cysteine through the conserved F or W. The D gene is left open where the match is weak. Size values are once, few and many counts, or a class for expanded clones, and some rows have none.

J gene	CDR3 length	V gene	D gene	clone size	CDR3 DNA	CDR3 protein
TRBJ1-5	17	TRBV4-1	-	-	TGCGCCAGCAGCCGGTCTTACCTCGGGACGGAAAATCAGCCCCAGCATTTT	CASSRSYLGTENQPQHF
TRBJ1-1	17	TRBV28	-	-	TGTGCCAGCACCCTCCGGACAGTCCAGTACATGAACACTGAAGCTTTCTTT	CASTLRTVQYMNTEAFF
TRBJ2-7	14	TRBV7-2	-	-	TGTGCCAGCAGCCCTGGGGGCAGCCCCTACGAGCAGTACTTC	CASSPGGSPYEQYF
TRBJ1-1	16	TRBV18	TRBD1	once	TGTGCCAGCTCACCGCCCATAGGACAGGGCGGCACTGAAGCTTTCTTT	CASSPPIGQGGTEAFF
TRBJ1-5	12	TRBV2	-	-	TGTGCCAGCAGTGGGTCGGTTCAGCCCCAGCATTTT	CASSGSVQPQHF
TRBJ1-5	15	TRBV4-1	-	-	TGCGCCAGCAGCCAAGATAAGGTCAGCCATCAGCCCCAGCATTTT	CASSQDKVSHQPQHF
TRBJ2-7	14	TRBV6-5	-	-	TGTGCCAGCCGGGGAACCGTCACCTCCTACGAGCAGTACTTC	CASRGTVTSYEQYF
TRBJ1-1	11	TRBV2	-	-	TGTGCCAGCAGCATTACCACTGAAGCTTTCTTT	CASSITTEAFF
TRBJ2-1	16	TRBV7-3	-	-	TGTGCCAGCAGCTTATTCTCGGGTTCATCCTACAATGAGCAGTTCTTC	CASSLFSGSSYNEQFF
TRBJ1-5	13	TRBV19	-	few	TGTGCCAGTAAGAGAGATGGCAATCAGCCCCAGCATTTT	CASKRDGNQPQHF
TRBJ1-4	15	TRBV7-9	-	-	TGTGCCAGCAGCTTAGTAGGTGCAACTAATGAAAAACTGTTTTTT	CASSLVGATNEKLFF
TRBJ2-1	13	TRBV10-3	-	-	TGTGCCATCAGTGAAAGGGACGACAATGAGCAGTTCTTC	CAISERDDNEQFF
TRBJ1-2	14	TRBV28	-	-	TGTGCGGGTGGCGGAACACTCGACAACTATGGCTACACCTTC	CAGGGTLDNYGYTF
TRBJ1-1	11	TRBV7-8	-	once	TGTGCCAGCAGTTACCGAACTGAAGCTTTCTTT	CASSYRTEAFF
TRBJ1-2	13	TRBV7-9	-	-	TGTGCCAGCAGCCCTCAGAGGGCCTATGGCTACACCTTC	CASSPQRAYGYTF
TRBJ2-5	17	TRBV11-1	TRBD1	-	TGTGCCAGCAGCTGGGGTCGGACAGGGGGGGACCAAGAGACCCAGTACTTC	CASSWGRTGGDQETQYF